These 9 T cell receptor beta chains came from one sample sequenced in a study of blood T cells in healthy people across ages. PCR was performed a second time for 7 to 11 cycles using a sample-barcoded 5' primer and a J-beta primer mix. TCRdb re-analysed the 5' RACE reads in MiXCR, keeping a single row per CDR3 protein. This sample has hundreds of thousands of distinct CDR3 sequences, with roughly three fifths found just once. Sequenced input: blood. The source is a middle-aged man in good health.

The genes are TRBV2 and TRBJ2-5; no clear D. V shed 2 bases and J shed 2 bases, with 12 bases lying between them. The CDR3 totals 15 residues. Germline CDR1 reads SNHLY; CDR2 reads FYNNEI. CDR3 loop: CASSEKSVWQETQYF. The CDR3 DNA follows: TGTGCCAGCAGTGAAAAGAGTGTGTGGCAAGAGACCCAGTACTTC. The full variable domain, completed using reference TRBV2 and TRBJ2-5, is EPEVTQTPSHQVTQMGQEVILRCVPISNHLYFYWYRQILGQKVEFLVSFYNNEISEKSEIFDDQFSVERPDGSNFTLKIRSTKLEDSAMYFCASSEKSVWQETQYFGPGTRLLVL.

The V call is TRBV18, the J call TRBJ2-5; 9 positions agree with TRBD2. Germline assignment: CDR1 KGHSH and CDR2 LQKENI. The CDR3 loop spans 15 amino acids. V shed 6 bases and J 2 bases; nucleotides not matched to a gene: 7. The CDR3 sequence is CASSLRLAVQETQYF. The CDR3 DNA sequence: TGTGCCAGCTCTCTTCGACTAGCGGTACAAGAGACCCAGTACTTC. Drawing the rest from reference TRBV18 and TRBJ2-5, the complete variable domain is NAGVMQNPRHLVRRRGQEARLRCSPMKGHSHVYWYRQLPEEGLKFMVYLQKENIIDESGMPKERFSAEFPKEGPSILRIQQVVRGDSAAYFCASSLRLAVQETQYFGPGTRLLVL.

The genes are TRBV4-2 and TRBJ2-5; 8 bases line up with TRBD1. The V gene's germline CDR1 is LGHNA and CDR2 YNFKEQ. J gave up 1 base and V 1 base, and 5 bases lay outside the gene matches. The CDR3 extends over 16 amino acids. The CDR3 DNA is TGTGCCAGCAGCCAAGGGCCCGGACAGGGCCAAGAGACCCAGTACTTC. Translating gives CASSQGPGQGQETQYF.

CDR3 sequence: CSARDGSLAGASDTQYF. CDR3 nucleotides: TGCAGTGCTAGAGATGGTTCCTTAGCGGGAGCTTCAGATACGCAGTATTTT. The V and J genes are TRBV20-1 and TRBJ2-3; 9 nucleotides line up with TRBD2. Germline V gene lookup returns CDR1 DFQATT and CDR2 SNEGSKA (reference sequence). Trimming at V came to 0 bases and at J to 4 bases, leaving 11 bases not matched to a gene. CDR3 length equals 17 residues.

This chain uses TRBV10-3 with TRBJ2-7, with D maybe TRBD1 (5 bases). CDR1 ENHRY and CDR2 SYGVKD come from the germline V gene. This CDR3 comprises 13 residues. The V gene lost 3 bases and the J gene lost 4 bases, with 10 bases spanning the gap. The CDR3: CAISEGASYEQYF. CDR3 bases: TGTGCCATCAGTGAAGGGGCTAGTTACGAGCAGTACTTC.

The gene calls are TRBV10-3 and TRBJ1-5; D call uncertain. The V end was cut by 0 bases, the J end by 4 bases, with 7 bases between. CDR1 is ENHRY and CDR2 is SYGVKD in the germline V gene. This CDR3 has 14 amino acids. CDR3: CAISESGGNQPQHF. For the CDR3, the DNA is TGTGCCATCAGTGAGTCTGGCGGTAATCAGCCCCAGCATTTT.

In this sample, this clonotype turned up once. This chain uses TRBV4-2 with TRBJ2-1, with 8 bases identical to TRBD2. CDR3 length equals 16 residues. V lost 0 bases, J lost 10 bases, and 11 bases stayed unmatched. Germline V lookup: CDR1 LGHNA, CDR2 YNFKEQ. The CDR3 region is CASSQDGLAGGKEQFF. In DNA form, the CDR3 reads TGTGCCAGCAGCCAAGATGGGCTAGCGGGCGGGAAGGAGCAGTTCTTC.

This clonotype occurred a few times. The chain joins TRBV20-1 to TRBJ2-7; TRBD1 aligns across 12 bases. This CDR3 is 18 amino acids long. Per the germline V gene, CDR1 is DFQATT and CDR2 is SNEGSKA (reference sequence). Losses at the gene ends were 3 bases for V and 1 base for J; bases not matched to a gene: 13. The CDR3 protein is CSARNPGTGGGRSYEQYF. Here the CDR3 DNA reads TGCAGTGCTAGGAATCCCGGGACAGGGGGCGGAAGGTCCTACGAGCAGTACTTC.

This clonotype has only a few counts. The chain recombines TRBV10-2 with TRBJ2-5; perhaps TRBD2 as D (6 bases). The CDR3 consists of 13 residues. The germline V gene encodes CDR1 WSHSY and CDR2 SAAADI. V was trimmed by 6 bases and J by 5 bases, leaving 13 bases between them. CDR3 sequence: CASRTRGPETQYF. For the CDR3, the DNA is TGCGCCAGCAGGACTAGGGGTCCGGAGACCCAGTACTTC.